The 25 T cell receptor beta chains below all came from one sample that was sequenced in a study of beta chain features in type 1 diabetes. General study results and limits: Moderate yet significant TCRB CDR3 shortening was seen in Type 1 diabetes patients in all four CD4+ subsets.

Expressed TCRB transcripts were sequenced because the isolated RNA had all been reverse transcribed beforehand. Using immunoSEQ multiplex PCR, the repertoire was profiled, and TCRdb retains in-frame clones only, with some absent. The profile covers 95,000 to 150,000 clones, with about a sixth appearing a single time and 2% to 3% taken by the ten largest. These receptors are not linked to any known antigen. The sample taken for sequencing was central memory CD4+ T cells from blood. Receptors were obtained from a man aged 25-40 years with type 1 diabetes.

This rearrangement joins TRBV7-2 to TRBJ2-3, with 13 bases that match TRBD2. This CDR3 comprises 15 residues. Per germline, CDR1 SGHTA and CDR2 FQGNSA. Trimming cost V 2 bases and J 6 bases; bases outside gene matches: 2. This CDR3 is CASSLLTSGGDTQYF. The CDR3 nucleotides are TGTGCCAGCAGCTTACTGACTAGCGGGGGGGATACGCAGTATTTT. The variable domain in full, completed from reference TRBV7-2 and TRBJ2-3, reads GAGVSQSPSNKVTEKGKDVELRCDPISGHTALYWYRQSLGQGLEFLIYFQGNSAPDKSGLPSDRFSAERTGGSVSTLTIQRTQQEDSAVYLCASSLLTSGGDTQYFGPGTRLTVL.

This sequence joins TRBV5-6 and TRBJ1-1, with a weak D call TRBD1 (5 bases). CDR3 length: 13 amino acids. Germline assignment: CDR1 SGHDT and CDR2 YYEEEE. Trimming removed 4 bases from V and 1 base from J, with 8 bases in between. The CDR3 coding sequence is TGTGCCAGCAGCCACACAGGGAACACTGAAGCTTTCTTT. Residues: CASSHTGNTEAFF.

The rearrangement links TRBV2 to TRBJ1-6, with TRBD1 matching over 8 bases. Germline CDR1 is SNHLY and CDR2 is FYNNEI. The CDR3 consists of 12 residues. J was trimmed by 6 bases and V by 8 bases; bases with no gene match: 0. Here the CDR3 reads CASQGANSPLHF. The DNA for the CDR3 is TGTGCCAGCCAGGGGGCTAATTCACCCCTCCACTTT. The full variable domain, with the rest looked up from reference TRBV2 and TRBJ1-6, is EPEVTQTPSHQVTQMGQEVILRCVPISNHLYFYWYRQILGQKVEFLVSFYNNEISEKSEIFDDQFSVERPDGSNFTLKIRSTKLEDSAMYFCASQGANSPLHFGNGTRLTVT.

The J gene is TRBJ1-4, the V gene TRBV4-3; D possibly corresponds to TRBD1 (5 bases). V lost 0 bases to trimming and J lost 8 bases, with 13 bases between them. The CDR3 is 15 residues long. Germline V gene lookup returns CDR1 LGHNA and CDR2 YSLEER. CDR3 nucleotides: TGCGCCAGCAGCCAAGAAAACAGGATGCGGGAAAAACTGTTTTTT. Translated, it gives CASSQENRMREKLFF.

This chain connects TRBV4-3 to TRBJ2-2; D gene uncertain. V gave up 5 bases and J gave up 0 bases, with 16 bases separating them. The CDR3 length is 17 residues. Germline V CDR1 and CDR2: LGHNA, YSLEER. The CDR3 nucleotides are TGCGCCAGCAGCAAGGTCGTCGTAGGGTCGAACACCGGGGAGCTGTTTTTT. Its protein is CASSKVVVGSNTGELFF.

The chain uses TRBV6-5 and TRBJ2-5; weak D call: TRBD2 (6 bases). There are 15 residues in the CDR3. Trimming took 0 bases from V and 4 from J, leaving 12 bases between them. Per germline, CDR1 MNHEY and CDR2 SVGAGI. The CDR3 is CASSYSDYSRETQYF. CDR3 in DNA: TGTGCCAGCAGTTACTCGGACTACTCACGAGAGACCCAGTACTTC.

This clone was detected only a few times. The V and J genes are TRBV29-1 and TRBJ2-7, with 10 bases that match TRBD1. V was pared by 4 bases and J by 1 base, with 4 bases of the junction left unmatched. This CDR3 comprises 14 residues. Per germline, CDR1 SQVTM and CDR2 ANQGSEA. The CDR3 is CSVGRTGGSYEQYF. In DNA form, the CDR3 reads TGCAGCGTTGGACGGACAGGGGGGTCCTACGAGCAGTACTTC.

This clone was seen a few times. This chain connects TRBV6-5 to TRBJ1-6; D is possibly TRBD1 (6 bases). The germline V and J ends were trimmed by 0 bases and 8 bases, with 11 bases remaining between them. Germline V CDR1 and CDR2: MNHEY, SVGAGI. This CDR3 contains 15 residues. CDR3 nucleotides: TGTGCCAGCAGTTACTCGACCCAGGGGTATTCACCCCTCCACTTT. Amino acid sequence: CASSYSTQGYSPLHF.

This clone came up a few times. The chain combines TRBV27 with TRBJ1-1; 9 bases are shared with TRBD1. Germline CDR1 and CDR2: MNHEY and SMNVEV (reference sequence). CDR3 size: 15 residues. J was trimmed by 5 bases and V by 4 bases; bases with no gene match: 8. CDR3 in DNA: TGTGCCAGCAGTTGGTCGACAGGGGGTTATACTGAAGCTTTCTTT. It encodes CASSWSTGGYTEAFF.

The rearrangement uses TRBV7-2 and TRBJ2-5; 8 bases fit TRBD1. This CDR3 is built from 15 residues. Germline loops: CDR1 SGHTA, CDR2 FQGNSA. J gave up 5 bases and V 4 bases, and 9 bases lay outside the gene matches. Here the CDR3 DNA reads TGTGCCAGCAGCTGGGGACAGGCCGCGGGGGAGACCCAGTACTTC. It yields the protein CASSWGQAAGETQYF.

This clone showed up just a few times. This chain uses TRBV5-1 with TRBJ2-3, with TRBD2 matching 8 bases. The CDR3 contains 14 residues. CDR1 is SGHRS, CDR2 YFSETQ, per germline. V was pared by 4 bases and J by 7 bases, with 8 bases of the junction left unmatched. CDR3: CASSATSGLNTQYF. In nucleotides, the CDR3 is TGCGCCAGCAGCGCCACTAGCGGACTTAATACGCAGTATTTT.

The chain recombines TRBV28 with TRBJ2-3, with 11 nucleotides matching TRBD2. The CDR3 sequence is 15 residues long. With 4 bases clipped from V and 3 bases from J, the junction kept 3 bases outside the gene matches. Germline V CDR1 and CDR2: MDHEN, SYDVKM. The CDR3 nucleotides read TGTGCCAGCAGTTCGCCTAGCGGGGGGACAGATACGCAGTATTTT. Translating gives CASSSPSGGTDTQYF.

This sequence joins TRBV10-3 and TRBJ1-6; 9 positions agree with TRBD1. The CDR3 sequence is 15 residues long. Germline loops: CDR1 ENHRY, CDR2 SYGVKD. V shed 10 bases and J 10 bases; nucleotides not matched to a gene: 14. DNA of the CDR3: TGTGCCACCGAGTCGGGGACAGGGCGGCACTCACCCCTCCACTTT. It yields the protein CATESGTGRHSPLHF.

This clone was detected a few times. This chain uses TRBV7-2 with TRBJ2-3, with D possibly TRBD2 on 5 matching bases. Germline lookup yields CDR1 SGHTA and CDR2 FQGNSA. V was clipped by 5 bases and J by 7 bases, with 10 bases between them. The CDR3 runs 12 residues. CDR3 in DNA: TGTGCCAGCAGCCCCGGGGTCAATACGCAGTATTTT. Amino acid sequence: CASSPGVNTQYF. The whole variable domain, filled in from reference TRBV7-2 and TRBJ2-3, reads GAGVSQSPSNKVTEKGKDVELRCDPISGHTALYWYRQSLGQGLEFLIYFQGNSAPDKSGLPSDRFSAERTGGSVSTLTIQRTQQEDSAVYLCASSPGVNTQYFGPGTRLTVL.

The chain recombines TRBV5-4 with TRBJ2-5; no definite D call. CDR3 length equals 12 residues. Germline V gene data show CDR1 as SGHNT and CDR2 as YYREEE (reference sequence). Trimming removed 4 bases at V and 5 bases at J, with 9 bases between. The CDR3 DNA sequence: TGTGCCAGCAGCCCCACAAGGGAGACCCAGTACTTC. It yields the protein CASSPTRETQYF.

This clone came up a few times. This sequence may be a read error, since a much larger clone differs from it by one base. The chain links TRBV30 to TRBJ2-1; the match to TRBD2 covers 11 bases. Per germline, CDR1 GTSNPN and CDR2 SVGIG (reference sequence). This CDR3 contains 13 residues. V lost 5 bases and J lost 6; bases outside the gene matches: 3. CDR3 in DNA: TGTGCCTGGTATAGCGGGGGGGGCAATGAGCAGTTCTTC. It encodes CAWYSGGGNEQFF.

The chain links TRBV2 to TRBJ2-2; D not resolved. V lost 2 bases and J lost 4, with 14 bases in between. The CDR3 is 16 amino acids. Germline CDR1 reads SNHLY; CDR2 reads FYNNEI. This CDR3 reads CASSELDLGSTGELFF. In DNA form, the CDR3 reads TGTGCCAGCAGTGAACTCGATCTCGGTTCCACCGGGGAGCTGTTTTTT.

This clone came up a few times. CDR3 sequence: CASSPPNVQGHEQFF. CDR3 DNA sequence: TGTGCCAGCTCACCACCTAACGTACAGGGACATGAGCAGTTCTTC. The J gene is TRBJ2-1, the V gene TRBV18; possibly TRBD1 for D (6 bases). Germline CDR1 KGHSH, CDR2 LQKENI. The CDR3 runs 15 residues. The V end lost 0 bases, the J end lost 8 bases, and 14 bases lay between the germline ends.

This clone was found a few times. V usage is TRBV14 and J usage is TRBJ2-3; 9 positions match TRBD1. After removal of 4 bases from V and 1 base from J, the junction contained 9 bases not matched to a gene. The CDR3 consists of 17 residues. Germline V CDR1 and CDR2: SGHDN, FVKESK. Here the CDR3 reads CASSPPGTGWGTDTQYF. Here the CDR3 DNA reads TGTGCCAGCAGCCCGCCTGGGACAGGGTGGGGCACAGATACGCAGTATTTT.

This clone was observed many times. The chain recombines TRBV6-5 with TRBJ1-1, with 8 bases identical to TRBD1. The CDR3 length is 14 residues. Germline V gene lookup returns CDR1 MNHEY and CDR2 SVGAGI. V lost 6 bases to trimming and J lost 2 bases; unmatched junction nucleotides: 5. CDR3 bases: TGTGCCAGCAGCCTGGGACAGGTAAACACTGAAGCTTTCTTT. Protein product: CASSLGQVNTEAFF.

The rearrangement joins TRBV30 to TRBJ2-2, with D perhaps matching TRBD1 (6 bases). The germline V gene encodes CDR1 GTSNPN and CDR2 SVGIG (reference sequence). V lost 5 bases, J lost 2 bases, and 18 bases lay in between. This CDR3 has 16 residues. CDR3 coding DNA: TGTGCCTGGGGACCAGGGGCGCGGAGAAACACCGGGGAGCTGTTTTTT. Its protein is CAWGPGARRNTGELFF.

This clone was counted between two and nine times. The chain is built from TRBV9 and TRBJ1-1; TRBD1 is a possible D gene (6 bases). The germline gives CDR1 SGDLS, CDR2 YYNGEE. The V end was cut by 3 bases, the J end by 6 bases, with 18 bases between. The CDR3 totals 15 residues. CDR3: CASSAGGGRVSEAFF. The CDR3 bases are TGTGCCAGCAGCGCCGGCGGGGGGCGCGTCTCTGAAGCTTTCTTT.

This clone was counted ten times or more. The chain has TRBV25-1 and TRBJ2-5; D is unresolved. This CDR3 spans 16 amino acids. The germline gives CDR1 MGHDK, CDR2 SYGVNS. The germline V and J ends were trimmed by 2 bases and 4 bases, with 17 bases remaining between them. The DNA of the CDR3 is TGTGCCAGCAGTGAAGAAGGTCACGGCGCACGAGAGACCCAGTACTTC. The encoded protein is CASSEEGHGARETQYF.

This chain uses TRBV29-1 with TRBJ2-7; 9 bases line up with TRBD1. Germline V lookup: CDR1 SQVTM, CDR2 ANQGSEA. V lost 5 bases and J lost 6; bases outside the gene matches: 11. The CDR3 length is 14 residues. The CDR3 is CSVLPDRGDGEQYF. Written as DNA, the CDR3 is TGCAGCGTTCTTCCCGACAGGGGGGACGGCGAGCAGTACTTC.

The chain joins TRBV9 to TRBJ2-1; unclear D gene. V dropped 5 bases and J dropped 3 bases, with 18 bases sitting between them. This CDR3 contains 16 residues. CDR1 and CDR2 from the germline V gene are SGDLS and YYNGEE. This CDR3 is CASSTLGYSHYNEQFF. In nucleotides, the CDR3 is TGTGCCAGCAGTACCCTCGGTTATTCTCACTACAATGAGCAGTTCTTC.